These 17 T cell receptor beta chains were sequenced from one sample in a study of blood T cell repertoires in COVID-19. Clones were read by immunoSEQ multiplex PCR, and TCRdb kept only the in-frame ones, dropping some. The repertoire includes a few hundred thousand clones, approximately 86% of them detected once, and 0.87% sits in the top ten. Material for sequencing was peripheral blood. Receptors were obtained from a human donor with COVID-19, enrolled during active disease. The donor label of this sample is uncertain.

This chain uses TRBV5-4 with TRBJ2-7; 10 nucleotides match TRBD1. Germline V lookup: CDR1 SGHNT, CDR2 YYREEE (reference sequence). Unmatched junction bases numbered 8, after V lost 5 bases and J lost 0 bases. This CDR3 comprises 16 residues. This chain's CDR3 is CASSFPGQGSSYEQYF. For the CDR3, the DNA is TGTGCCAGCAGTTTTCCGGGACAGGGGAGCTCCTACGAGCAGTACTTC.

The chain couples TRBV9 to TRBJ2-3, with TRBD1 as a possible D gene (5 bases). V was cut by 5 bases and J by 2 bases, with 6 bases left in between. CDR1 SGDLS and CDR2 YYNGEE come from the germline V gene. CDR3 length: 12 amino acids. CDR3 coding DNA: TGTGCCAGCAGTGGGGCCACAGATACGCAGTATTTT. It yields the protein CASSGATDTQYF. The full variable domain, rest sourced from reference TRBV9 and TRBJ2-3, is DSGVTQTPKHLITATGQRVTLRCSPRSGDLSVYWYQQSLDQGLQFLIQYYNGEERAKGNILERFSAQQFPDLHSELNLSSLELGDSALYFCASSGATDTQYFGPGTRLTVL.

The genes are TRBV14 and TRBJ1-1, with TRBD1 matching over 7 bases. The CDR3 runs to 15 residues. V trimming: 1 base; J trimming: 4 bases; junction bases outside the gene matches: 6. Looked up from germline, CDR1 is SGHDN and CDR2 is FVKESK. CDR3 protein: CASSQVDHRGTEAFF. DNA for the CDR3: TGTGCCAGCAGCCAAGTCGATCACAGGGGCACTGAAGCTTTCTTT.

The rearrangement uses TRBV15 and TRBJ2-1; D perhaps matches TRBD2 (5 bases). This CDR3 is 18 amino acids long. Germline V gene sequence: CDR1 LNHNV, CDR2 YYDKDF (reference sequence). Trimming shortened V by 4 bases and J by 0 bases, and 19 bases separated the two germline ends. The CDR3 nucleotides are TGTGCCACCAGCACACAAGAGGACTTTTCCCACTCCTACAATGAGCAGTTCTTC. It yields the protein CATSTQEDFSHSYNEQFF. Based on the CDR3 plus reference TRBV15 and TRBJ2-1, the full variable domain is DAMVIQNPRYQVTQFGKPVTLSCSQTLNHNVMYWYQQKSSQAPKLLFHYYDKDFNNEADTPDNFQSRRPNTSFCFLDIRSPGLGDTAMYLCATSTQEDFSHSYNEQFFGPGTRLTVL.

V usage is TRBV6-4 and J usage is TRBJ2-3; 10 positions agree with TRBD2. CDR3 length: 15 amino acids. Germline V lookup: CDR1 MRHNA, CDR2 SNTAGT. The V gene end was trimmed by 5 bases and the J gene end by 2 bases; junction bases not matched to a gene: 4. The CDR3 protein is CASSRAGGDTDTQYF. CDR3 nucleotides: TGTGCCAGCAGTCGAGCGGGAGGGGACACAGATACGCAGTATTTT.

The gene calls are TRBV11-2 and TRBJ1-1, with D tentatively TRBD1 (6 bases). The V end was cut by 6 bases, the J end by 6 bases, with 14 bases between. This CDR3 is 13 amino acids long. The germline gives CDR1 SGHAT, CDR2 FQNNGV. CDR3 protein: CASRLAAGAEAFF. The DNA of the CDR3 is TGTGCCAGCAGGCTTGCTGCAGGGGCTGAAGCTTTCTTT.

The chain uses TRBV28 and TRBJ1-1; the D gene is possibly TRBD1 (6 bases). Trimming left V 1 base short and J 1 base short, with 10 bases between. The CDR3 extends over 15 amino acids. CDR1 and CDR2 from the germline V gene are MDHEN and SYDVKM. CDR3 sequence (DNA): TGTGCCAGCAGTTTATTGCCAGGGGCGAACACTGAAGCTTTCTTT. The encoded protein is CASSLLPGANTEAFF.

The rearrangement uses TRBV9 and TRBJ2-5, with D possibly TRBD2 on 5 matching bases. Germline CDR1 reads SGDLS; CDR2 reads YYNGEE. This CDR3 is 15 amino acids long. V lost 0 bases and J lost 5, with 14 bases in between. CDR3 DNA: TGTGCCAGCAGCGTAGTGGTGGGAGAAGGCGAGACCCAGTACTTC. Translated, it gives CASSVVVGEGETQYF.

This clone was detected once. The chain carries TRBV6-5 and TRBJ1-1; 9 nucleotides align to TRBD1. V was clipped by 5 bases and J by 10 bases; unmatched bases: 11. Germline CDR1 is MNHEY and CDR2 is SVGAGI. The CDR3 runs to 14 residues. This CDR3 is CASSRDGTGRGAFF. The CDR3, as DNA: TGTGCCAGCAGTCGAGACGGGACAGGGAGAGGAGCTTTCTTT.

This chain links TRBV19 with TRBJ1-5, with a weak D call TRBD1 (5 bases). The CDR3 sequence is 14 residues long. Germline loops: CDR1 LNHDA, CDR2 SQIVND (reference sequence). The V end lost 3 bases, the J end lost 5 bases, and 11 bases lay between the germline ends. The CDR3 here is CASSIQGNDQPQHF. CDR3 in DNA: TGTGCCAGTAGTATCCAGGGCAATGATCAGCCCCAGCATTTT.

CDR3 in DNA: TGTGCCAGCAGCCCCCGGGACAGGGGGCGTGGTGGCTACACCTTC. Amino acid sequence: CASSPRDRGRGGYTF. The genes are TRBV7-9 and TRBJ1-2, with 12 bases matching TRBD1. This CDR3 comprises 15 residues. Per the germline V gene, CDR1 is SEHNR and CDR2 is FQNEAQ (reference sequence). The V segment lost 5 bases and the J segment 7 bases; nucleotides outside the gene matches: 8.

The chain recombines TRBV18 with TRBJ2-1; 13 nucleotides match TRBD2. Germline values: CDR1 KGHSH, CDR2 LQKENI. Unmatched junction bases numbered 3, after V lost 4 bases and J lost 0 bases. The CDR3 runs 17 residues. CDR3 in DNA: TGTGCCAGCTCACTGGGACTAGCGGGGTCCTCCTACAATGAGCAGTTCTTC. Protein sequence: CASSLGLAGSSYNEQFF.

V and J are TRBV10-3 and TRBJ2-1; D is undetermined. Trimming removed 8 bases at V and 4 bases at J, with 12 bases between. This CDR3 comprises 13 residues. Germline CDR1 and CDR2: ENHRY and SYGVKD. The CDR3 DNA reads as TGTGCCATCTCGGGTTACCGATACAATGAGCAGTTCTTC. As protein: CAISGYRYNEQFF.

The chain combines TRBV6-2 or TRBV6-3 with TRBJ2-7; TRBD1 aligns across 9 bases. V lost 5 bases and J lost 3; bases outside the gene matches: 8. The CDR3 consists of 15 residues. Germline loops: CDR1 MNHEY, CDR2 SVGEGT. Written as DNA, the CDR3 is TGTGCCAGCAGTACCGGGACAGGGTGGAGCTACGAGCAGTACTTC. It specifies CASSTGTGWSYEQYF.

This chain connects TRBV28 to TRBJ2-7; D ambiguous. The germline V gene encodes CDR1 MDHEN and CDR2 SYDVKM. V dropped 8 bases and J dropped 3 bases, with 8 bases sitting between them. The CDR3 has 11 residues. The CDR3 loop is CASSTGYEQYF. In DNA form, the CDR3 reads TGTGCCAGCTCAACGGGCTACGAGCAGTACTTC.

The CDR3 region is CASSLGTGYNSPLHF. CDR3 sequence (DNA): TGTGCCAGCAGCTTGGGGACAGGCTATAATTCACCCCTCCACTTT. The chain links TRBV5-6 to TRBJ1-6; 7 bases fit TRBD1. The CDR3 covers 15 residues. The germline CDR1 and CDR2 sequences are SGHDT and YYEEEE. Losses at the gene ends were 0 bases for V and 3 bases for J; bases not matched to a gene: 0.

In regard to this clone: This same CDR3 is encoded by further DNA sequences in the sample. V usage is TRBV12-3 or TRBV12-4 and J usage is TRBJ2-5; 8 nucleotides align to TRBD1. This CDR3 spans 13 amino acids. V lost 5 bases and J lost 5; bases outside the gene matches: 4. In nucleotides, the CDR3 is TGTGCCAGCAGTCGACAGGGGCGCGAGACCCAGTACTTC. It is translated as CASSRQGRETQYF.